This is a list of T cell receptor beta chains from one sample in a study of blood T cell repertoires in COVID-19. Produced via immunoSEQ multiplex PCR; TCRdb's table is partial and in-frame only. The data show around 300,000 clones, with around 88% seen just once and about 2.2% held by the top ten. The sequencing input was peripheral blood. These receptors were collected from a woman between 25 and 40 years old who had recovered from COVID-19. The CDR3 runs from the conserved cysteine through the conserved F or W. The D gene is left open where the match is weak. Clone size is stated in some rows and not others, as once, few, many or a class when expanded.

TRBV10-3	TRBD2	TRBJ2-5	NA	CAISAVASGRYQETQYF	TGTGCCATCAGTGCAGTAGCTAGCGGGAGGTACCAAGAGACCCAGTACTTC
TRBV18	TRBD2	TRBJ2-1	NA	CASSPGLAGYNEQFF	TGTGCCAGCTCACCAGGGCTAGCGGGCTACAATGAGCAGTTCTTC
TRBV9	TRBD2	TRBJ2-1	NA	CASSNSVSLAVSSYNEQFF	TGTGCCAGCAGCAACTCCGTCTCCCTAGCGGTGAGCTCCTACAATGAGCAGTTCTTC
TRBV6-5	TRBD1	TRBJ2-7	NA	CASAMGQFSYEQYF	TGTGCCAGCGCCATGGGACAGTTCTCCTACGAGCAGTACTTC
TRBV11-2	NA	TRBJ1-2	NA	CASSLGQNYGYTF	TGTGCCAGCAGCTTAGGGCAGAACTATGGCTACACCTTC
TRBV18	TRBD1	TRBJ1-2	NA	CASSPRDSYGYTF	TGTGCCAGCTCACCACGGGACAGCTATGGCTACACCTTC
TRBV10-3	TRBD2	TRBJ2-3	NA	CAISETGTSGNSLDTQYF	TGTGCCATCAGTGAGACCGGGACTAGCGGGAACAGTCTAGATACGCAGTATTTT
TRBV21-1	NA	TRBJ1-1	NA	CASSKVRESGNTEAFF	TGTGCCAGCAGCAAAGTGAGGGAGTCGGGGAACACTGAAGCTTTCTTT
TRBV27	TRBD1	TRBJ1-4	NA	CASSSWDRREKLFF	TGTGCCAGCAGTTCGTGGGACAGGCGTGAAAAACTGTTTTTT
TRBV27	TRBD2	TRBJ2-5	once	CASRRAGGSETQYF	TGTGCCAGCAGGAGAGCGGGGGGGAGCGAGACCCAGTACTTC
TRBV7-6	NA	TRBJ2-5	NA	CASSLVVSAAETQYF	TGTGCCAGCAGCTTAGTAGTCAGCGCTGCGGAGACCCAGTACTTC
TRBV30	NA	TRBJ1-5	NA	CAWSGGRREKAQHF	TGTGCCTGGAGCGGCGGCCGCCGAGAGAAAGCCCAGCATTTT
TRBV2	NA	TRBJ2-2	few	CASSAGGLGGELFF	TGTGCCAGCAGTGCCGGGGGGCTGGGCGGGGAGCTGTTTTTT
TRBV18	NA	TRBJ2-5	NA	CASSPLERETQYF	TGTGCCAGCTCACCACTGGAGCGGGAGACCCAGTACTTC
TRBV7-9	TRBD2	TRBJ2-1	NA	CASSLVGLADYNEQFF	TGTGCCAGCAGCTTAGTTGGGCTAGCGGACTACAATGAGCAGTTCTTC
TRBV6-5	TRBD1	TRBJ1-1	NA	CASSYSMTGATAEAFF	TGTGCCAGCAGTTACTCTATGACAGGGGCTACGGCTGAAGCTTTCTTT
TRBV28	NA	TRBJ1-2	NA	CASSFRGVGGYTF	TGTGCCAGCAGTTTCAGGGGAGTAGGGGGCTACACCTTC
TRBV10-3	TRBD1	TRBJ2-5	NA	CAISPTGQTTETQYF	TGTGCCATCAGTCCGACAGGGCAGACAACGGAGACCCAGTACTTC
TRBV29-1	TRBD1	TRBJ2-7	NA	CSVGTGTGDYEQYF	TGCAGCGTCGGAACCGGGACAGGGGACTACGAGCAGTACTTC
TRBV12-3/TRBV12-4	NA	TRBJ1-2	NA	CASSLQQTNYTF	TGTGCCAGCAGTTTACAACAGACCAACTACACCTTC
TRBV24-1	NA	TRBJ1-2	NA	CATSDRGYRGYTF	TGTGCCACCAGTGATCGAGGGTATCGGGGCTACACCTTC
TRBV19	TRBD1	TRBJ1-6	NA	CASSINRFGTGTYNSPLHF	TGTGCCAGTAGTATCAATCGGTTCGGGACAGGTACCTATAATTCACCCCTCCACTTT
TRBV7-2	TRBD1	TRBJ1-1	NA	CASSLNRGQWAEAFF	TGTGCCAGCAGCTTAAACAGGGGGCAGTGGGCTGAAGCTTTCTTT
TRBV12-3/TRBV12-4	NA	TRBJ2-7	NA	CASSPGVLYEQYF	TGTGCCAGCAGTCCAGGGGTCCTCTACGAGCAGTACTTC
TRBV12-5	TRBD1	TRBJ1-3	NA	CASGSGTGGAGGNTIYF	TGTGCTAGTGGCTCAGGGACAGGGGGCGCGGGTGGAAACACCATATATTTT
TRBV19	TRBD1	TRBJ1-6	few	CASSMTGPDEAPLHF	TGTGCCAGTAGTATGACAGGGCCCGACGAGGCACCCCTCCACTTT
TRBV3-1/TRBV3-2	NA	TRBJ2-7	NA	CASSQTGTYEQYF	TGTGCCAGCAGCCAGACGGGGACCTACGAGCAGTACTTC
TRBV7-8	TRBD1	TRBJ2-7	NA	CASSLVTGLDEQYF	TGTGCCAGCAGCTTAGTGACAGGGTTGGACGAGCAGTACTTC
TRBV11-3	TRBD1	TRBJ1-1	NA	CASSSSGGAEAFF	TGTGCCAGCAGCTCATCAGGGGGCGCTGAAGCTTTCTTT
TRBV28	NA	TRBJ2-7	NA	CASTPLSTAYEQYF	TGTGCCAGTACCCCACTGAGCACCGCCTACGAGCAGTACTTC
TRBV11-2	NA	TRBJ2-1	NA	CASSFYAGIYNEQFF	TGTGCCAGCAGCTTTTATGCAGGGATCTACAATGAGCAGTTCTTC
TRBV4-1	TRBD1	TRBJ1-2	once	CASSQVGQGYGYTF	TGCGCCAGCAGCCAAGTGGGACAGGGCTATGGCTACACCTTC
TRBV14	NA	TRBJ1-1	once	CASSQGPRRAQIDTEAFF	TGTGCCAGCAGCCAAGGCCCTAGGCGGGCCCAAATAGACACTGAAGCTTTCTTT
TRBV15	NA	TRBJ1-4	NA	CATSRVPGAINEKLFF	TGTGCCACCAGCAGAGTACCAGGGGCGATTAATGAAAAACTGTTTTTT
TRBV3-1/TRBV3-2	NA	TRBJ1-1	NA	CASSRGNTEAFF	TGTGCCAGCAGCCGAGGGAACACTGAAGCTTTCTTT
TRBV7-9	TRBD2	TRBJ2-7	NA	CASSLVTSGSSYEQYF	TGTGCCAGCAGCTTAGTTACTAGCGGCAGCTCCTACGAGCAGTACTTC
TRBV6-6	TRBD1	TRBJ2-1	NA	CASTQDRDNEQFF	TGTGCCAGCACCCAGGACAGGGACAATGAGCAGTTCTTC
TRBV5-1	TRBD2	TRBJ2-7	once	CASSLGVLAGVSEQYF	TGCGCCAGCAGCTTGGGGGTACTAGCGGGAGTGAGCGAGCAGTACTTC
TRBV11-3	NA	TRBJ2-1	few	CASSPDSRPYNEQFF	TGTGCCAGCAGCCCCGACAGCCGCCCCTACAATGAGCAGTTCTTC
TRBV4-1	NA	TRBJ2-1	NA	CASSQGGWPSPDEQFF	TGCGCCAGCAGCCAAGGCGGTTGGCCGAGCCCGGATGAGCAGTTCTTC
TRBV7-2	NA	TRBJ2-1	NA	CASSLSGSGLGAGEQFF	TGTGCCAGCAGCTTAAGTGGTAGCGGCCTCGGTGCTGGTGAGCAGTTCTTC
TRBV25-1	NA	TRBJ1-2	few	CASSEPRLGAWGGYTF	TGTGCCAGCAGTGAACCCCGTTTGGGGGCCTGGGGAGGCTACACCTTC
TRBV5-1	TRBD1	TRBJ1-4	NA	CASSAVPGQGSSEKLFF	TGCGCCAGCAGCGCCGTCCCGGGACAGGGTTCGAGTGAAAAACTGTTTTTT
TRBV7-9	NA	TRBJ1-1	NA	CASSLSPTEAFF	TGTGCCAGCAGCTTAAGCCCCACTGAAGCTTTCTTT
TRBV6-1	NA	TRBJ2-7	NA	CASSDGGAQYF	TGTGCCAGCAGTGATGGTGGAGCTCAGTACTTC
TRBV3-1/TRBV3-2	TRBD2	TRBJ2-7	NA	CASSPTSGEYEQYF	TGTGCCAGCAGCCCTACTAGCGGCGAATACGAGCAGTACTTC
TRBV28	NA	TRBJ2-3	NA	CASSSISGPSTDTQYF	TGTGCCAGCAGTTCAATCAGCGGACCTAGCACAGATACGCAGTATTTT
TRBV10-2	NA	TRBJ1-6	NA	CANPRDKNSPLHF	TGCGCCAATCCACGGGACAAAAATTCACCCCTCCACTTT
TRBV20-1	NA	TRBJ1-2	NA	CSAAGDWGYTF	TGCAGTGCAGCAGGGGATTGGGGCTACACCTTC
TRBV7-2	NA	TRBJ2-7	NA	CASSLGSQGDYEQYF	TGTGCCAGCAGTTTGGGGTCACAGGGTGACTACGAGCAGTACTTC
TRBV5-4	NA	TRBJ1-4	few	CASSLGGGNEKLFF	TGTGCCAGCAGCTTGGGAGGTGGTAATGAAAAACTGTTTTTT
TRBV27	NA	TRBJ2-2	NA	CASSSGLNTGELFF	TGTGCCAGCAGTTCCGGACTGAACACCGGGGAGCTGTTTTTT
TRBV7-9	NA	TRBJ2-7	NA	CASSSSGTPYEQYF	TGTGCCAGCAGCTCATCCGGGACACCCTACGAGCAGTACTTC
TRBV3-1/TRBV3-2	TRBD1	TRBJ1-6	NA	CASTPRDRHSPLHF	TGTGCCAGCACGCCCCGGGACAGGCATTCACCCCTCCACTTT
TRBV19	TRBD1	TRBJ2-4	NA	CASSIAADRLNIQYF	TGTGCCAGTAGTATAGCGGCGGACAGGCTGAACATTCAGTACTTC
TRBV6-5	NA	TRBJ2-7	NA	CASSYADTTFF	TGTGCCAGCAGTTACGCGGACACGACATTCTTC
TRBV19	TRBD2	TRBJ2-7	NA	CASSARLAGYEQYF	TGTGCCAGTAGTGCCAGACTAGCGGGCTACGAGCAGTACTTC